A single sample is the source of the 13 T cell receptor beta chains below, sequenced in a study of OX40 agonist ivuxolimab in advanced cancers. Clones were sequenced by immunoSEQ multiplex PCR, and TCRdb holds only the in-frame ones, with some missing. The sample gives about 46,000 clones, about 88% of which show up once; roughly half is in the top ten. The specimen was CD4+ or CD8+ T cells sorted from blood, collected in a trial of the OX40 agonist ivuxolimab. The receptor set was obtained from an adult with an advanced solid tumor such as melanoma, head and neck, liver or kidney cancer.

The V and J genes are TRBV4-3 and TRBJ2-1; 9 nucleotides align to TRBD1. V gave up 3 bases and J gave up 9 bases; unmatched junction bases: 3. CDR1 LGHNA and CDR2 YSLEER come from the germline V gene. This CDR3 region has 13 residues. The CDR3 loop reads CASSQGQGSEQFF. The CDR3 coding sequence is TGCGCCAGCAGCCAGGGACAGGGTAGTGAGCAGTTCTTC.

The chain uses TRBV4-2 and TRBJ2-6; either TRBD1 or TRBD2 may fit D (5 bases each). V gave up 4 bases and J gave up 0 bases, with 13 bases separating them. The CDR3 runs to 17 residues. The germline CDR1 and CDR2 sequences are LGHNA and YNFKEQ. This chain's CDR3 is CASSRSGAHSGANVLTF. In DNA form, the CDR3 reads TGTGCCAGCAGCCGATCCGGGGCCCACTCTGGGGCCAACGTCCTGACTTTC.

Of note for this clone: The same CDR3 arises from other DNA sequences in this sample as well. V is TRBV30 and J is TRBJ2-1; TRBD2 aligns across 9 bases. The CDR3 totals 16 residues. The trim removed 3 bases at V and 3 bases at J, leaving 9 bases unmatched. Germline CDR1 reads GTSNPN; CDR2 reads SVGIG (reference sequence). The CDR3 DNA reads as TGTGCCTGGAGCGTATTCCTAGCGGGGTTCTACAATGAGCAGTTCTTC. It is translated as CAWSVFLAGFYNEQFF.

The chain couples TRBV7-8 to TRBJ1-1; maybe TRBD1 (5 bases). Germline loops: CDR1 SGHVS, CDR2 FQNEAQ. Trimming shortened V by 7 bases and J by 2 bases, and 11 bases separated the two germline ends. The CDR3 is made up of 13 amino acids. The CDR3 protein is CASIGGGNTEAFF. The CDR3 DNA reads as TGTGCCAGCATCGGGGGGGGTAACACTGAAGCTTTCTTT.

This chain connects TRBV4-2 to TRBJ2-5; tentatively, D is TRBD2 (6 bases). The germline V and J ends were trimmed by 0 bases and 1 base, with 15 bases remaining between them. This CDR3 region has 17 residues. Germline CDR1 reads LGHNA; CDR2 reads YNFKEQ. The CDR3 DNA reads as TGTGCCAGCAGCCAAGAGGCGGGATCACACCTCCAAGAGACCCAGTACTTC. It specifies CASSQEAGSHLQETQYF.

The chain has TRBV4-1 and TRBJ2-1; 7 bases align to TRBD2. CDR1 MGHRA and CDR2 YSYEKL come from the germline V gene. Germline trimming cut 2 bases from V and 7 bases from J; bases unmatched to any gene: 8. The CDR3 has 15 amino acids. Here the CDR3 reads CASSQPHASGNEQFF. The CDR3 DNA reads as TGCGCCAGCAGCCAACCCCATGCTAGCGGTAATGAGCAGTTCTTC.

The chain joins TRBV11-2 to TRBJ2-2; possible D gene TRBD2, 6 bases. Trimming stripped 5 bases from V and 7 bases from J, with 11 bases between. Germline V CDR1 and CDR2: SGHAT, FQNNGV. The CDR3 is 13 amino acids. The CDR3 DNA reads TGTGCCAGCAGCCCGGACTATGGCGGGGAGCTGTTTTTT. It specifies CASSPDYGGELFF.

The CDR3 DNA is TGTGCCAGCAGCGTAGGGGGGATTAATGAAAAACTGTTTTTT. Translating it yields CASSVGGINEKLFF. This chain joins TRBV9 and TRBJ1-4, with D possibly matching TRBD1 (5 bases). The CDR3 is made up of 14 amino acids. V lost 0 bases to trimming and J lost 4 bases, with 7 bases between them. The germline V gene has CDR1 SGDLS and CDR2 YYNGEE. Supplemented by reference TRBV9 and TRBJ1-4, the full variable domain reads DSGVTQTPKHLITATGQRVTLRCSPRSGDLSVYWYQQSLDQGLQFLIQYYNGEERAKGNILERFSAQQFPDLHSELNLSSLELGDSALYFCASSVGGINEKLFFGSGTQLSVL.

This sequence joins TRBV21-1 and TRBJ1-3. TRBV21-1 is flagged as a pseudogene. There are 14 residues in the CDR3. Here the CDR3 DNA reads TGTGCCAGCAGCAAAGACCCCGCCGGAAACACCATATATTTT. Protein sequence: CASSKDPAGNTIYF.

J is TRBJ1-4 and V is TRBV5-1, with D possibly matching TRBD1 (5 bases). The CDR3 has 16 residues. The V end lost 4 bases, the J end lost 0 bases, and 13 bases lay between the germline ends. The V gene's germline CDR1 is SGHRS and CDR2 YFSETQ. Here the CDR3 DNA reads TGCGCCAGCAGCCCCGGGGACCGCACAACTAATGAAAAACTGTTTTTT. This sequence encodes CASSPGDRTTNEKLFF.

This sequence joins TRBV7-2 and TRBJ2-1; D unresolved. The CDR3 is 15 amino acids. V shed 3 bases and J shed 6 bases, with 15 bases lying between them. Germline V CDR1 and CDR2: SGHTA, FQGNSA. The CDR3 DNA is TGTGCCAGCAGCTTGGTATTCCTAGATTTCAATGAGCAGTTCTTC. Amino acids: CASSLVFLDFNEQFF.

J is TRBJ2-7 and V is TRBV7-2; a possible D gene is TRBD1 (5 bases). The V and J ends lost 4 bases and 2 bases respectively, with 12 bases between them. The CDR3 covers 14 residues. The V gene's germline CDR1 is SGHTA and CDR2 FQGNSA. For the CDR3, the DNA is TGTGCCAGCAGCTGGGGCGGTGTTACCTACGAGCAGTACTTC. Its protein is CASSWGGVTYEQYF.

Many counts were recorded for this clone. The chain employs TRBV27 and TRBJ2-7, with a tentative D call TRBD1 (5 bases). Germline values: CDR1 MNHEY, CDR2 SMNVEV (reference sequence). The CDR3 sequence is 13 residues long. V lost 5 bases and J 0 bases, leaving 8 bases between the germline ends. DNA for the CDR3: TGTGCCAGCAGTCAGGGTTTCTCCTACGAGCAGTACTTC. Its translation: CASSQGFSYEQYF.